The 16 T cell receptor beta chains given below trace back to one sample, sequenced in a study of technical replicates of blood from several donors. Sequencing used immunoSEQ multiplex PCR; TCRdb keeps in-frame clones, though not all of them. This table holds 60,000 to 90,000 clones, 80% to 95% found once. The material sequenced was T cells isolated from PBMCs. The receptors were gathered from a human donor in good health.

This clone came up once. As DNA, the CDR3 is TGTGCCAGCAGGGGGAGTAGTTCCTACGAGCAGTACTTC. This codes for CASRGSSSYEQYF. The rearrangement links TRBV28 to TRBJ2-7; weak D call: TRBD2 (5 bases). The CDR3 sequence is 13 residues long. The V gene's germline CDR1 is MDHEN and CDR2 SYDVKM. The V end lost 6 bases, the J end lost 1 base, and 10 bases lay between the germline ends.

CDR3 DNA: TGTGCCAGCAGTTTTATTAGGGGGCCCACTGAAGCTTTCTTT. Translated, it gives CASSFIRGPTEAFF. This chain uses TRBV27 with TRBJ1-1; the match to TRBD1 covers 7 bases. The V and J ends lost 3 bases and 4 bases, in that order; junction bases with no gene match: 5. CDR3 size: 14 residues. CDR1 and CDR2 from the germline V gene are MNHEY and SMNVEV (reference sequence).

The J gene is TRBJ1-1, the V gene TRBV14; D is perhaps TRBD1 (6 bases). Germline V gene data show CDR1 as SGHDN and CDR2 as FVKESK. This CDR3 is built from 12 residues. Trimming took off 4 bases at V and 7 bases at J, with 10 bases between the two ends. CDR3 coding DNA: TGTGCCAGCAGCCGACAGGCAAGTGAAGCTTTCTTT. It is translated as CASSRQASEAFF.

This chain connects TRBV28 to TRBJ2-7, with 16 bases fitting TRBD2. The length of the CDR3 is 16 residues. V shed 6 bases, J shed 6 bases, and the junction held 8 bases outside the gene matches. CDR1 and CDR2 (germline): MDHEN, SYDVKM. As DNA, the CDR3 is TGTGCCAGCAGGGGACTAGCGGGAGGGCCCCCCCCCGAGCAGTACTTC. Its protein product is CASRGLAGGPPPEQYF.

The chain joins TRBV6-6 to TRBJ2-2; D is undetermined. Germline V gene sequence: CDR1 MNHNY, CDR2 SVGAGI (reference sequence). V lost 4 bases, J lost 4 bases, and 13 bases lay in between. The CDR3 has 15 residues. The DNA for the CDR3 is TGTGCCAGCAGTTCCCCGGTTAGTAGCACCGGGGAGCTGTTTTTT. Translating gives CASSSPVSSTGELFF.

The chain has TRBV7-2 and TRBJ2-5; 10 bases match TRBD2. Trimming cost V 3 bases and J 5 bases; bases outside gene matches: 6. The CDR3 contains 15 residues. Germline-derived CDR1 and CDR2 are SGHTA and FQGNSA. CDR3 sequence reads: CASSFSGRATETQYF. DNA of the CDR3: TGTGCCAGCAGCTTCAGCGGGAGGGCCACTGAGACCCAGTACTTC.

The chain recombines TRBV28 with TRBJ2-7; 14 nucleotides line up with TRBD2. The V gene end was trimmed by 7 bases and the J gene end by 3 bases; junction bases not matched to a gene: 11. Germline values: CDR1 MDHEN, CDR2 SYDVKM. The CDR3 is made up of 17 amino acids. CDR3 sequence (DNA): TGTGCCAGCAACCTCCTGGGACTAGCGGGAGCCGACTACGAGCAGTACTTC. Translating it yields CASNLLGLAGADYEQYF.

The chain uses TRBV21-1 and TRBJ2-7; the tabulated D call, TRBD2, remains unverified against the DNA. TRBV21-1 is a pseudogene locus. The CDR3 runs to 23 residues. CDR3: CASSKSVSIIRTSGRLSSYEQYF. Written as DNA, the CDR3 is TGTGCCAGCAGCAAATCGGTATCCATAATTCGGACTAGCGGGAGGTTGAGCTCCTACGAGCAGTACTTC.

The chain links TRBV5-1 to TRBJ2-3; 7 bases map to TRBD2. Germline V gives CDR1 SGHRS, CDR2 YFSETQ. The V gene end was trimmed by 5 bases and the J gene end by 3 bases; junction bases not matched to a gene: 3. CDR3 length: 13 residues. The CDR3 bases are TGCGCCAGCAGACAGCGGGGTACAGATACGCAGTATTTT. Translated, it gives CASRQRGTDTQYF.

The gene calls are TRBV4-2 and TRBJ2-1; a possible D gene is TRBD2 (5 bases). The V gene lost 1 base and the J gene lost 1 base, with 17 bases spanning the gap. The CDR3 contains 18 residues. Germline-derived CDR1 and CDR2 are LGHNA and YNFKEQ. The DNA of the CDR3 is TGTGCCAGCAGCCAAGTACTCCCCTTAGCGCGATCCTACAATGAGCAGTTCTTC. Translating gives CASSQVLPLARSYNEQFF.

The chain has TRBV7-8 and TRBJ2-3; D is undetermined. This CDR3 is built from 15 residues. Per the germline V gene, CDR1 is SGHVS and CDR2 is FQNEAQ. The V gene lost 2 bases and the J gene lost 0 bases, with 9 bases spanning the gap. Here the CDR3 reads CASSLIMTSTDTQYF. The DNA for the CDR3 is TGTGCCAGCAGCTTAATTATGACAAGCACAGATACGCAGTATTTT.

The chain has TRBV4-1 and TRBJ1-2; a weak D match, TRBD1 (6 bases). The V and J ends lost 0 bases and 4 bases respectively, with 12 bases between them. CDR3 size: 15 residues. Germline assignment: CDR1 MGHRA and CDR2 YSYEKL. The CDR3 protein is CASSQEAGEIYGYTF. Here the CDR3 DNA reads TGCGCCAGCAGCCAAGAGGCAGGGGAAATCTATGGCTACACCTTC.

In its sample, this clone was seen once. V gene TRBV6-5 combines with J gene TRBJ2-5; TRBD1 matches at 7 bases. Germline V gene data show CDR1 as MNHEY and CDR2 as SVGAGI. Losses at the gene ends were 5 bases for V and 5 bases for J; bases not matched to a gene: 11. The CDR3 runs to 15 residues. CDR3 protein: CASSRTGGMGETQYF. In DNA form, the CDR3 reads TGTGCCAGCAGTCGGACAGGTGGTATGGGGGAGACCCAGTACTTC.

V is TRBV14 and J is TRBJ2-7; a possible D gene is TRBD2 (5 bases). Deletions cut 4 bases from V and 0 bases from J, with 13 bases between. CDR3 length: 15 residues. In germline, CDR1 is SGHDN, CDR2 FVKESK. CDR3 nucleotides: TGTGCCAGCAGCCTTACAGCGGCTCCCTCCTACGAGCAGTACTTC. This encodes CASSLTAAPSYEQYF.

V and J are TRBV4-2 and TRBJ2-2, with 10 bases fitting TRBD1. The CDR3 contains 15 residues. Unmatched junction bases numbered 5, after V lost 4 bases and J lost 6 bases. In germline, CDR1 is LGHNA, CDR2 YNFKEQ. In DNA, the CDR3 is TGTGCCAGCAGCCGGGACAGGGGTAGGGCCGGGGAGCTGTTTTTT. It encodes CASSRDRGRAGELFF.

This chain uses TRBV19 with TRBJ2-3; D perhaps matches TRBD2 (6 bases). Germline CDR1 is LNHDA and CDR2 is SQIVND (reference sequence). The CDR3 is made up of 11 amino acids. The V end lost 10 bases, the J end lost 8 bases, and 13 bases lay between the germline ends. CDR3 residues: CATLTRGTQYF. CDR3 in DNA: TGTGCCACCCTCACGCGGGGTACGCAGTATTTT.